The 13 T cell receptor beta chains given below trace back to one sample, sequenced in a study of cytomegalovirus exposure and HLA in healthy donors listed by TCRdb under 2017. The library was obtained by the immunoSEQ multiplex PCR assay. The multiplex PCR relied on a mix of 60 forward primers for TCR Vbeta segments and 13 reverse primers for TCR Jbeta segments. TCRdb carries this immuneACCESS record with in-frame sequences only. Its versions omit some clonotypes, under half of them owing to an unresolved V gene in the studies checked, with the rest unexplained. For this sample there are more than 110,000 clones; around 73% appear just once. The ten largest make up around 1.2% of the sample. Sequencing was done on a sample of PBMCs. Receptors were obtained from a woman aged 40 to 50 in good health and CMV-seronegative.

This chain connects TRBV5-4 to TRBJ1-5; D remains unclear. Germline assignment: CDR1 SGHNT and CDR2 YYREEE (reference sequence). This CDR3 region has 15 residues. V was shortened by 0 bases and J by 0 bases, with 7 bases between the two germline ends. The CDR3 DNA sequence: TGTGCCAGCAGCTTGGCCCCGGGTAGCAATCAGCCCCAGCATTTT. This sequence encodes CASSLAPGSNQPQHF.

The chain employs TRBV5-1 and TRBJ1-6, with 9 bases that match TRBD1. J lost 4 bases, V lost 3 bases, and 8 bases had no gene match. CDR1 SGHRS and CDR2 YFSETQ come from the germline V gene. CDR3 length: 17 residues. CDR3 coding DNA: TGCGCCAGCAGCTCCCGGGGACAGGGTAATTATAATTCACCCCTCCACTTT. This translates into CASSSRGQGNYNSPLHF. The whole variable domain, remainder taken from reference TRBV5-1 and TRBJ1-6, is KAGVTQTPRYLIKTRGQQVTLSCSPISGHRSVSWYQQTPGQGLQFLFEYFSETQRNKGNFPGRFSGRQFSNSRSEMNVSTLELGDSALYLCASSSRGQGNYNSPLHFGNGTRLTVT.

The V gene is TRBV7-2, the J gene TRBJ1-2; 9 bases match TRBD1. J was trimmed by 8 bases and V by 4 bases; bases with no gene match: 11. Germline V gene sequence: CDR1 SGHTA, CDR2 FQGNSA. CDR3 length: 15 amino acids. CDR3 residues: CASSYVPGQGGGYTF. CDR3 coding DNA: TGTGCCAGCAGCTATGTACCGGGACAGGGCGGGGGCTACACCTTC.

CDR3: CASSLATGGGNSPLHF. The DNA for the CDR3 is TGTGCCAGCAGCTTGGCCACGGGGGGGGGTAATTCACCCCTCCACTTT. The chain employs TRBV5-4 and TRBJ1-6, with a possible D match to TRBD1 (5 bases). There are 16 residues in the CDR3. Deletions cut 0 bases from V and 6 bases from J, with 13 bases between. The germline CDR1 and CDR2 sequences are SGHNT and YYREEE (reference sequence).

The chain carries TRBV9 and TRBJ2-7; D is perhaps TRBD2 (7 bases). The germline V gene encodes CDR1 SGDLS and CDR2 YYNGEE. CDR3 size: 14 residues. Trimming took off 4 bases at V and 6 bases at J, with 17 bases between the two ends. CDR3 sequence reads: CASSKGGGRGEQYF. In DNA, the CDR3 is TGTGCCAGCAGCAAAGGGGGGGGACGAGGCGAGCAGTACTTC.

The rearrangement joins TRBV5-1 to TRBJ1-1; D not resolved. CDR3 length: 18 residues. The ends were cut back, 0 bases at V and 1 base at J, with 19 bases in the middle. The V gene's germline CDR1 is SGHRS and CDR2 YFSETQ. The CDR3 nucleotides are TGCGCCAGCAGCTTGGGGGGAGGGTTGGGGTTGGCGAACACTGAAGCTTTCTTT. It codes for CASSLGGGLGLANTEAFF. Full variable domain (rest looked up from reference TRBV5-1 and TRBJ1-1): KAGVTQTPRYLIKTRGQQVTLSCSPISGHRSVSWYQQTPGQGLQFLFEYFSETQRNKGNFPGRFSGRQFSNSRSEMNVSTLELGDSALYLCASSLGGGLGLANTEAFFGQGTRLTVV.

The chain is built from TRBV5-5 and TRBJ1-6; 7 nucleotides line up with TRBD1. Germline V gives CDR1 SGHKS, CDR2 YYEKEE (reference sequence). J was trimmed by 6 bases and V by 1 base; bases with no gene match: 4. This CDR3 has 15 residues. The CDR3 DNA follows: TGTGCCAGCAGCTTGTCTGGGACAGCTAATTCACCCCTCCACTTT. Translation: CASSLSGTANSPLHF.

The chain uses TRBV5-1 and TRBJ2-7; TRBD1 is a possible D gene (6 bases). Germline V gene data show CDR1 as SGHRS and CDR2 as YFSETQ. V lost 2 bases to trimming and J lost 4 bases, with 10 bases between them. This CDR3 region has 13 residues. CDR3 coding DNA: TGCGCCAGCAGCTTTACGACAGGTTACGAGCAGTACGTC. Its translation is CASSFTTGYEQYV.

This clone was counted a few times. V is TRBV6-6 and J is TRBJ2-7; TRBD2 is a possible D gene (6 bases). Trimming shortened V by 8 bases and J by 3 bases, and 14 bases separated the two germline ends. CDR3 size: 13 residues. Germline CDR1 is MNHNY and CDR2 is SVGAGI (reference sequence). The CDR3 coding sequence is TGTGCCAGCTCGGAGGGGCGGGTCTACGAGCAGTACGTC. The encoded protein is CASSEGRVYEQYV.

CDR3 coding DNA: TGTGCCAGCAGCCAAGGACAGAGTAATGAAAAACTGTTTTTT. Translated: CASSQGQSNEKLFF. The chain is built from TRBV4-2 and TRBJ1-4; maybe TRBD1 (5 bases). The CDR3 runs 14 residues. The germline V gene encodes CDR1 LGHNA and CDR2 YNFKEQ. Deletions cut 1 base from V and 4 bases from J, with 7 bases between.

This rearrangement joins TRBV9 to TRBJ1-4, with a tentative D call TRBD1 (6 bases). Germline V gene lookup returns CDR1 SGDLS and CDR2 YYNGEE. With 3 bases removed from V and 7 bases from J, the gap between germline ends came to 16 bases. The CDR3 covers 15 residues. This CDR3 reads CASSAGGGGGEKLFF. The CDR3, as DNA: TGTGCCAGCAGCGCGGGGGGGGGCGGGGGTGAAAAACTGTTTTTT. Full variable domain (outside the CDR3, taken from reference TRBV9 and TRBJ1-4): DSGVTQTPKHLITATGQRVTLRCSPRSGDLSVYWYQQSLDQGLQFLIQYYNGEERAKGNILERFSAQQFPDLHSELNLSSLELGDSALYFCASSAGGGGGEKLFFGSGTQLSVL.

This clone was counted only a few times. The V gene is TRBV2, the J gene TRBJ1-1, with 11 bases aligning to TRBD1. CDR3 length: 17 amino acids. Germline V lookup: CDR1 SNHLY, CDR2 FYNNEI. V lost 6 bases, J lost 5 bases, and 14 bases stayed unmatched. The DNA of the CDR3 is TGTGCCAGCAGAAAGACGGGACAGGGGGTTTGGGTGACTGAAGCTTTCTTT. Amino acid sequence: CASRKTGQGVWVTEAFF.

This chain links TRBV6-5 with TRBJ1-2; 7 bases are a match to TRBD1. The CDR3 length is 12 residues. The V gene's germline CDR1 is MNHEY and CDR2 SVGAGI. V dropped 6 bases and J dropped 5; count of bases not matched to a gene: 3. CDR3 sequence (DNA): TGTGCCAGCAGAGGACAGGTATATGGCTACACCTTC. Its translation is CASRGQVYGYTF.